What follows is one T cell receptor (beta chain) and its context. The data are from a study of blood T cell repertoires in COVID-19. On the study more broadly: Acute and convalescent COVID-19 samples came from the United States, Italy and Spain. PBMCs, B-cell-depleted T cells, or T cells were the source of the cDNA or gDNA that made up the material.

The CDR3 has 13 residues. V lost 5 bases, J lost 13 bases, and 15 bases lay in between. Germline values: CDR1 SGHVS, CDR2 FQNEAQ. The assay was immunoSEQ multiplex PCR, and TCRdb's table has in-frame clones only and misses some. The sample lists around 160,000 clones; around 79% were seen once. Which cohort a participant joined came from the clinical history participants gave. The TCR originated in a man aged 45-65 years who had recovered from COVID-19. V is TRBV7-8 and J is TRBJ1-6, with D perhaps TRBD1 (5 bases). Sequenced material: PBMCs or T cells enriched from blood (not recorded which). In DNA form, the CDR3 reads TGTGCCAGCAGCAGTGGTGGGACTCAGCCCCTCCACTTT. Translated: CASSSGGTQPLHF.